A selection of T cell receptor beta chains follows, all from one sample in a study of tumor and adjacent non-tumor tissue in lung cancer. TCRdb re-analysed the multiplex PCR reads in MiXCR, keeping a single row per CDR3 protein. The data hold about 85,000 distinct CDR3 sequences, with around 57% observed a single time. Sample: lung tumor tissue. The receptors were sampled from a man between 65 and 79 years old with non-small cell lung cancer. CDR3s include the opening cysteine and the closing phenylalanine or tryptophan. A D gene is named only where the DNA matches it firmly. Clone size is stated in some rows and not others, as once, few, many or a class when expanded.

CDR3nt,CDR3aa,v_gene,j_gene,d_gene,abundance
TGTGCCAACAGCCCGGATAGGGGGCCAGATACGCAGTATTTT,CANSPDRGPDTQYF,TRBV11-1,TRBJ2-3,TRBD1,.
TGTGCCAGCAGTTCAGCCCCCTTGGGCTACACCTTC,CASSSAPLGYTF,TRBV6-5,TRBJ1-2,.,many
TGTGCCAACAGCCAAGATCGGGTAGCGGGCTACTACGAACAGTACTTC,CANSQDRVAGYYEQYF,TRBV4-1,TRBJ2-7,TRBD2,few
TGTGCCAGCAGCTTTGAAGGAAATTATGGTTACATCTTC,CASSFEGNYGYIF,TRBV11-1,TRBJ1-2,.,.
TGCGCCAGCACAACGGGACGAAACGCGAACACCGGGGAGCTGTTTTTT,CASTTGRNANTGELFF,TRBV5-1,TRBJ2-2,.,few
TGTGCTTGGGAGTGGGGGCTACGGGAACTGTTTTTT,CAWEWGLRELFF,TRBV30,TRBJ2-2,.,.
TGTGCCAGGAGCTTTAGGGTGCACACAGATACGCAGTATTTT,CARSFRVHTDTQYF,TRBV11-2,TRBJ2-3,.,.
TGTGTCAGCAGTGGCGAACAGGGGCTGATTTCCTACGAGCAGTACTTC,CVSSGEQGLISYEQYF,TRBV6-1,TRBJ2-7,TRBD1,once
TGTGCCAGCAGCCTACCGGGACAGTTAAGTGAAAAGCTGTTTTTT,CASSLPGQLSEKLFF,TRBV5-6,TRBJ1-4,TRBD1,.
TGCAGCGTTCGTGCAGGGGCCACGAGCTCCTACGAGCAGTACTTC,CSVRAGATSSYEQYF,TRBV29-1,TRBJ2-7,.,many
TGTGTCTACAGCGAGGGGGACAGAAACTACGAGCAGTACTTC,CVYSEGDRNYEQYF,TRBV11-2,TRBJ2-7,TRBD1,.
TGTGCCACCAGCTCCCGGAGGGGTAGTTCTGGGGCCAACGTCCTGACTTTC,CATSSRRGSSGANVLTF,TRBV11-2,TRBJ2-6,.,.
TGCGCCAGCAGCTTCGACGGGTCCTCTGGAAAGCAGTACTTC,CASSFDGSSGKQYF,TRBV5-1,TRBJ2-7,.,few
TGTGCCAGCAGTTTTTGGAAAAACATTCAGTACTTC,CASSFWKNIQYF,TRBV28,TRBJ2-4,.,many
TGTGCCAGCAGCCCTGCTTACGGGAGGTACAATGAGCAGTTCTTC,CASSPAYGRYNEQFF,TRBV5-5,TRBJ2-1,TRBD2,many
TGCGCCAGCAGCCACCGTATCGGGACAGACCCCTACGAGCAGTACTTC,CASSHRIGTDPYEQYF,TRBV4-1,TRBJ2-7,TRBD1,many
TGTGCCAGCAGCGCCCAGGCTCCTGGAAACACCATATATTTT,CASSAQAPGNTIYF,TRBV9,TRBJ1-3,.,once
TGTGCCAGCAGTTTATTGGGGGAGTACAGGGGGCGAGGGAACGAGCAGTACTTC,CASSLLGEYRGRGNEQYF,TRBV28,TRBJ2-7,TRBD1,.
TGTACCAGCAGTATGGGTGTTAATGGGGCCAACGTCCTGACTTTC,CTSSMGVNGANVLTF,TRBV11-1,TRBJ2-6,.,once
TGCAGCGTTGAACCGCAGGGAGGGGAGCAGTACTTC,CSVEPQGGEQYF,TRBV29-1,TRBJ2-7,TRBD2,medium-sized
TGTGCCAGCAGATGGAGTAGCGGGGCGGAGACCCGGTACTTC,CASRWSSGAETRYF,TRBV11-2,TRBJ2-5,TRBD2,.
TGTGCCGGCAACTTATCAGATACGCAGTATTTT,CAGNLSDTQYF,TRBV11-1,TRBJ2-3,.,.
TGTGCCAGCAGTAGACTAGCGGGTTACAATGAGCAGTTCTTC,CASSRLAGYNEQFF,TRBV2,TRBJ2-1,TRBD2,.
TGTGCCAGCAGCTTATGGGGGAGCTTCGGCGAGCAGCACTTC,CASSLWGSFGEQHF,TRBV11-1,TRBJ2-7,.,.
TGTACCACTTCCTTGACAGGGGAAAATTTACCTCTCCACTTT,CTTSLTGENLPLHF,TRBV6-5,TRBJ1-6,TRBD1,.
TGCGCCAGCAGCACAGCCGGGACCGCGAGCTCTCATAATTCACCCCTCCACTTT,CASSTAGTASSHNSPLHF,TRBV5-1,TRBJ1-6,.,.
TGTGCCAGCAGCTTATGGAGGGGCGGCATCTACAATGAGCAGTTCTTC,CASSLWRGGIYNEQFF,TRBV11-2,TRBJ2-1,.,.
TGTGCCAGCAGTTACGGGGACACCTATGGCTACACCTTC,CASSYGDTYGYTF,TRBV6-5,TRBJ1-2,.,many
TGCGCCAGCAGCCAAGAAGGACCGATCGGTGGGGGGGCCTTTTACAATGAGCAGTTCTTC,CASSQEGPIGGGAFYNEQFF,TRBV4-1,TRBJ2-1,.,many
TGTGCCATCAATGAGTCATCCGGAATTCAGCCCCAGCATTTT,CAINESSGIQPQHF,TRBV10-3,TRBJ1-5,.,.
TGTGCCAGCAGCTTCTCGGGCCTTAGCTTGGAAGGGATCGAGCAGTACTTC,CASSFSGLSLEGIEQYF,TRBV11-3,TRBJ2-7,.,few
TGTGCCAGCAGCCCGGAACTAGGAAGGAACTCCTACCATGAGCAGTTCTTC,CASSPELGRNSYHEQFF,TRBV11-2,TRBJ2-1,.,.
TGTGCCAACAGTAAACATGGGTTAGATACGCAGTATTTT,CANSKHGLDTQYF,TRBV6-1,TRBJ2-3,.,once
TGTGCCTGCAGCCAAGAATGGGGGGGCGGCCCAGATACGCAGTATTTT,CACSQEWGGGPDTQYF,TRBV14,TRBJ2-3,.,.
TGTGCCAGGAGCTTACGTCAGGGATTAGCCAAAAACATTCAGTACTTC,CARSLRQGLAKNIQYF,TRBV11-2,TRBJ2-4,.,.
TGTGCCAGCAGCGGCCGACAGGGGAGGACCAATGGCTGCACCTTC,CASSGRQGRTNGCTF,TRBV3-1,TRBJ1-2,TRBD1,.
TGTACCAGCAGCCTTCTCGCGAGGATGCGCTACGAGCAGTACTTC,CTSSLLARMRYEQYF,TRBV14,TRBJ2-7,.,once
TGTGCCAGCAGTGCCCGCGGGGGGGCCTTAGGACAAGAGACCCAGTGCTTC,CASSARGGALGQETQCF,TRBV5-8,TRBJ2-5,TRBD2,.
TGTGCCAGCAGATGCAGGGGTCCGGATTATGGCTACACCTTC,CASRCRGPDYGYTF,TRBV6-5,TRBJ1-2,.,.
TGTGCCAGCAGCAGCGGACAGGACCCCTACAATGAGCAGTTCTTC,CASSSGQDPYNEQFF,TRBV5-8,TRBJ2-1,TRBD1,.
TGTGCCAGCAGCATCACAAGCGGGAGGGCCTTCGGGGAGCTATTTTTT,CASSITSGRAFGELFF,TRBV6-5,TRBJ2-2,TRBD2,once